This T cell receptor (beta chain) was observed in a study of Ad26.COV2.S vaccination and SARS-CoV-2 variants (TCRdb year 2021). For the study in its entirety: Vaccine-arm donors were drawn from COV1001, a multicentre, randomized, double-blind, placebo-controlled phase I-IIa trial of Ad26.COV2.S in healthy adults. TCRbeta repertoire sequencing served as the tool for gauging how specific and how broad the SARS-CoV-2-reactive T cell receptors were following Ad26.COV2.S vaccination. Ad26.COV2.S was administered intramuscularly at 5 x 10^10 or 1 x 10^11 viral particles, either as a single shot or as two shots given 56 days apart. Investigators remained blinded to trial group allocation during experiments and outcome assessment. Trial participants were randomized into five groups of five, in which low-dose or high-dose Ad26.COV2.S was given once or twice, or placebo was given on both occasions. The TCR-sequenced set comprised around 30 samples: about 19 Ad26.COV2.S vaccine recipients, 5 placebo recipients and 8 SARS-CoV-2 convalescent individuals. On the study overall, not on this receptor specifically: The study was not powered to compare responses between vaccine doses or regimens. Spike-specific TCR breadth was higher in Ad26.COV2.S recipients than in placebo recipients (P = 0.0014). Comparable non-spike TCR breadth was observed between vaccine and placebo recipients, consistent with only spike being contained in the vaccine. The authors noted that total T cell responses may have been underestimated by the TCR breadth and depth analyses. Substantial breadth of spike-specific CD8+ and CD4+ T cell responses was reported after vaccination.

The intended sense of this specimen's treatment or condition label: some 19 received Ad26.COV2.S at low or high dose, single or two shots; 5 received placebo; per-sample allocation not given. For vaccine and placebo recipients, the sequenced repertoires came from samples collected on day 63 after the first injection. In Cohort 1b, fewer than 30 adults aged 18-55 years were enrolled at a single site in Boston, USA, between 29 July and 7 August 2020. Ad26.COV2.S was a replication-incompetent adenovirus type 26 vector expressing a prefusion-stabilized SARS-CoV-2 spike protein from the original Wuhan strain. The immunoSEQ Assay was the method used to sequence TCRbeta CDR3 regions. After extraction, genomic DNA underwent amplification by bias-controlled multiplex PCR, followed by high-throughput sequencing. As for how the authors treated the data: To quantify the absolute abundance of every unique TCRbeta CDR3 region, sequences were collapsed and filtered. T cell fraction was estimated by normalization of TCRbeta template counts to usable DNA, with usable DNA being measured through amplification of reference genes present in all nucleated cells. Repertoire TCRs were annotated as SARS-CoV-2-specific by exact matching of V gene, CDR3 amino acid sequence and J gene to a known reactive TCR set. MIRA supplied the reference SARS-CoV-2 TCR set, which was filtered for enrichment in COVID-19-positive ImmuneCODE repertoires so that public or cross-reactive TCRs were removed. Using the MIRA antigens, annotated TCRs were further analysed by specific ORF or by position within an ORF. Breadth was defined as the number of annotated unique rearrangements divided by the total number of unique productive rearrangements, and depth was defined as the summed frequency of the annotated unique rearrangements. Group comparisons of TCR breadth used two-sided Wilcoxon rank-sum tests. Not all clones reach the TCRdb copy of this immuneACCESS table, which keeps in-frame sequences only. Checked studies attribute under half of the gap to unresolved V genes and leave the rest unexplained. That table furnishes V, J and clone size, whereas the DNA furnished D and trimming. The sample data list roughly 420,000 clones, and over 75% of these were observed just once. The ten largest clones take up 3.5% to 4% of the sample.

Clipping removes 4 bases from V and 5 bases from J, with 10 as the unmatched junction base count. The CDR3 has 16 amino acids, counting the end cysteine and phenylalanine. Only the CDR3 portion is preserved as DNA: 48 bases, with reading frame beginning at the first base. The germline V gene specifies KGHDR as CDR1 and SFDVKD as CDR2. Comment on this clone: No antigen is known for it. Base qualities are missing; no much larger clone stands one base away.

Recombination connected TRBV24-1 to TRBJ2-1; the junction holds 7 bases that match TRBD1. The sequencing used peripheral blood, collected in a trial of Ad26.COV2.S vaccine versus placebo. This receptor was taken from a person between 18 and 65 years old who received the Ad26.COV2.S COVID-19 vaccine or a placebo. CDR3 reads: CATSEPRGSGNNEQFF. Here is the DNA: TGTGCCACCAGTGAGCCCAGGGGGTCCGGGAACAATGAGCAGTTCTTC.